Shown below are 3 T cell receptor beta chains from a single sample sequenced in a study of CDR3 diversity in severe acne (dated by TCRdb to 2018 to 2020). Library preparation employed PCR. Sequencing instrument: Illumina HiSeq 2000. TCRdb ran its own pipeline on the public reads, namely fastp trimming at Q25 and MiXCR clone calling, and kept in-frame beta chains. Each CDR3 protein appears once, grouped with its most common genes and DNA. The sample table holds over 70,000 distinct CDR3 sequences, of which approximately 51% were seen once. Roughly an eighth of the sample is in the top ten clones. The material sequenced was blood. The receptor set was obtained from a male donor in good health, without acne.

This clonotype was picked up a small number of times. This chain links TRBV24-1 with TRBJ1-6, with TRBD1 identical over 9 bases. Germline assignment: CDR1 KGHDR and CDR2 SFDVKD. The CDR3 is 15 residues long. Germline trimming cut 0 bases from V and 8 bases from J; bases unmatched to any gene: 1. The CDR3 loop is CATSDLRQGDSPLHF. Here the CDR3 DNA reads TGTGCCACCAGTGATTTGCGACAGGGGGATTCACCCCTCCACTTT.

The rearrangement uses TRBV10-2 and TRBJ1-4; D unresolved. V lost 6 bases and J lost 4, with 12 bases in between. From germline, CDR1 is WSHSY and CDR2 SAAADI. CDR3 length: 14 residues. The CDR3 loop is CASRMGSGNEKLFF. CDR3 nucleotides: TGCGCCAGCAGAATGGGCAGTGGTAATGAAAAACTGTTTTTT.

This clonotype was seen a handful of times. The V call is TRBV9, the J call TRBJ2-2; 8 bases line up with TRBD2. After removal of 3 bases from V and 6 bases from J, the junction contained 22 bases not matched to a gene. Looked up from germline, CDR1 is SGDLS and CDR2 is YYNGEE. CDR3 size: 20 residues. The CDR3 DNA sequence: TGTGCCAGCAGCGCGCCCTCCCAGAATAGGGGCGGGAGGCTAGCCGGGGAGCTGTTTTTT. This codes for CASSAPSQNRGGRLAGELFF.